This T cell receptor beta chain was obtained from a study of shared clonotypes between healthy human individuals. Across the study: For every donor, three CD4 naive, three CD4 memory, two CD8 naive and one CD8 memory plates were used.

V lost 6 bases and J lost 6, with 17 bases in between. The germline CDR1 and CDR2 sequences are MNHEY and SMNVEV (reference sequence). The CDR3 is made up of 14 amino acids. Sequencing was performed with immunoSEQ multiplex PCR; in TCRdb, only in-frame clones are kept and a portion is missing. The sample lists roughly 320,000 clones; about nine tenths were seen once. The authors combined CD45RO+ cells with CCR7-negative CD45RA+ TemRA cells as CD8 memory. The V gene is TRBV27, the J gene TRBJ1-1; weak D call: TRBD1 (5 bases). The sample was memory CD8+ T cells sorted from blood. Subset defined: CD45RO+ cells pooled with CCR7-negative TemRA cells. The origin of this receptor is a man aged 18 to 29 in good health. The CDR3 spells CASRLRGEGAEAFF. Here the CDR3 DNA reads TGTGCCAGCAGACTCCGAGGGGAAGGCGCTGAAGCTTTCTTT.